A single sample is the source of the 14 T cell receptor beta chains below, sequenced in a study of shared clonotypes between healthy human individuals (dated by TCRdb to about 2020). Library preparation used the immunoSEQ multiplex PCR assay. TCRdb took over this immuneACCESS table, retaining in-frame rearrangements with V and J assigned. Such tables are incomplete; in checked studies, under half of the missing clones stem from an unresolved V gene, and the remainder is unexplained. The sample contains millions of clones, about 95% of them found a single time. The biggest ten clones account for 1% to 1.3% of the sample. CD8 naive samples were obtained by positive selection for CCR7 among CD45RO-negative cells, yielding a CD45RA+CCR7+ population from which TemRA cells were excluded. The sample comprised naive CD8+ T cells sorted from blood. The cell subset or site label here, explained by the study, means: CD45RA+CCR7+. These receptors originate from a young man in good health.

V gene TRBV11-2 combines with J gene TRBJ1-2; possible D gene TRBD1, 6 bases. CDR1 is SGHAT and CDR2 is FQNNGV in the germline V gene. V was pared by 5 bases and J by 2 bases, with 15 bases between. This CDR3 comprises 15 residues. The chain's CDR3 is CASSPGVGANYGYTF. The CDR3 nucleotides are TGTGCCAGCAGCCCAGGGGTGGGCGCCAACTATGGCTACACCTTC.

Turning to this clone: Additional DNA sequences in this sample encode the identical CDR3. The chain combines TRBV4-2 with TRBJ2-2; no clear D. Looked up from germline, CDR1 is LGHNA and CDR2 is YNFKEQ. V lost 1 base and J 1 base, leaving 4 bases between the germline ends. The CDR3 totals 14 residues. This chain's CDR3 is CASSQGQNTGELFF. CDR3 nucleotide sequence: TGTGCCAGCAGCCAAGGCCAGAACACCGGGGAGCTGTTTTTT.

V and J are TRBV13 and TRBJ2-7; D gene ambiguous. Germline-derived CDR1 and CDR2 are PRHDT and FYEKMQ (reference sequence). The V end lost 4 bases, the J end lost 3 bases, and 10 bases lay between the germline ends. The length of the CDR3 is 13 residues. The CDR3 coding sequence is TGTGCCAGCAGCTCACCGTCCGGCTACGAGCAGTACTTC. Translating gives CASSSPSGYEQYF.

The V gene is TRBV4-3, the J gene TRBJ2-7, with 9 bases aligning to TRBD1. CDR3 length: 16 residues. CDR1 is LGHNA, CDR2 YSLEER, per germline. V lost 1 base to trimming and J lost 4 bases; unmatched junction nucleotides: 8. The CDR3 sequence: CASSQGTGQGPYEQYF. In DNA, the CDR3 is TGCGCCAGCAGCCAAGGTACGGGACAGGGACCTTACGAGCAGTACTTC.

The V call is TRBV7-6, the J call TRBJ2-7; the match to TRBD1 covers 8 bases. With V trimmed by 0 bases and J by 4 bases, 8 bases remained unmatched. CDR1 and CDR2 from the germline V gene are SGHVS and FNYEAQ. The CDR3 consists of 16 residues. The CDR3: CASSLAVAGGPYEQYF. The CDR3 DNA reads TGTGCCAGCAGCTTAGCTGTAGCAGGGGGCCCGTACGAGCAGTACTTC.

CDR3 region: CASSPPTGTGELFF. In DNA, the CDR3 is TGTGCCAGCAGCCCTCCTACGGGCACCGGGGAGCTGTTTTTT. V and J are TRBV9 and TRBJ2-2; D is unresolved. The germline V and J ends were trimmed by 4 bases and 4 bases, with 11 bases remaining between them. The CDR3 loop spans 14 amino acids. The germline V gene has CDR1 SGDLS and CDR2 YYNGEE.

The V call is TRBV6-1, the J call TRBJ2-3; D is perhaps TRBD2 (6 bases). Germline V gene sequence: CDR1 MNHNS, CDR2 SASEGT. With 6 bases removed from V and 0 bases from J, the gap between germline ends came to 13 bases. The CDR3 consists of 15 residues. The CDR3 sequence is CASRGTDPSTDTQYF. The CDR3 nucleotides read TGTGCCAGCAGGGGGACTGATCCTAGCACAGATACGCAGTATTTT.

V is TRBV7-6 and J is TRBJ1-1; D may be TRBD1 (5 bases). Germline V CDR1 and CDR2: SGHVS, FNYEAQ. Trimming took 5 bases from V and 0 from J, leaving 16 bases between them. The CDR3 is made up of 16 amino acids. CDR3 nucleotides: TGTGCCAGCAGCCCTCCGGGGCGAGGATTGAACACTGAAGCTTTCTTT. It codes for CASSPPGRGLNTEAFF. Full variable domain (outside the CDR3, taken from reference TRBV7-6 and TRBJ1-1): GAGVSQSPRYKVTKRGQDVALRCDPISGHVSLYWYRQALGQGPEFLTYFNYEAQQDKSGLPNDRFSAERPEGSISTLTIQRTEQRDSAMYRCASSPPGRGLNTEAFFGQGTRLTVV.

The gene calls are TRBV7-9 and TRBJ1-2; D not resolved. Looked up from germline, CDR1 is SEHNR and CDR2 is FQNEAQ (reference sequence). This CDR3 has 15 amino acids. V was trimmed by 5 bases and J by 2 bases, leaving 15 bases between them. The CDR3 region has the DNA TGTGCCAGCAGCGAACTGAACGCCCCGAACTATGGCTACACCTTC. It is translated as CASSELNAPNYGYTF.

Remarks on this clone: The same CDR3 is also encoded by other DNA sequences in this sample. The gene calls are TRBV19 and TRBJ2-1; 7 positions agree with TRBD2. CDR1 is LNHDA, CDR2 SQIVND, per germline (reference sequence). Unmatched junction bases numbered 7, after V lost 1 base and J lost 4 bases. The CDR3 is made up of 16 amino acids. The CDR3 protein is CASSIVPGSGYNEQFF. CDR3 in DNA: TGTGCCAGTAGTATAGTCCCTGGTAGCGGGTACAATGAGCAGTTCTTC. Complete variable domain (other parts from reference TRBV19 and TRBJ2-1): DGGITQSPKYLFRKEGQNVTLSCEQNLNHDAMYWYRQDPGQGLRLIYYSQIVNDFQKGDIAEGYSVSREKKESFPLTVTSAQKNPTAFYLCASSIVPGSGYNEQFFGPGTRLTVL.

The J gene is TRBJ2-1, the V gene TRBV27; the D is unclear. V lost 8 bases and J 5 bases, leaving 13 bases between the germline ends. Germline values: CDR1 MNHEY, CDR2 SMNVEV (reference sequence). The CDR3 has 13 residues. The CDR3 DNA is TGTGCCAGCCTTATAGGACGGGACAATGAGCAGTTCTTC. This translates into CASLIGRDNEQFF.

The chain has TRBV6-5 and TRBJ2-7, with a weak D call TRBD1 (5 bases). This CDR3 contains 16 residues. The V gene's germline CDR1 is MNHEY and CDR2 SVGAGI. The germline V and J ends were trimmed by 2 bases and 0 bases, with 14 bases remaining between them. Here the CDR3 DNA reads TGTGCCAGCAGTTACAGCGACAGTGGAAGCTCCTACGAGCAGTACTTC. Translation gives CASSYSDSGSSYEQYF.

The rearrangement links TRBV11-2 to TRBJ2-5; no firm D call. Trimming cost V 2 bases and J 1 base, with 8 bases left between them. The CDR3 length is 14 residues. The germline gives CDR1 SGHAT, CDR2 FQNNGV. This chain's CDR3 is CASSLPGLQETQYF. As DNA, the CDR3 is TGTGCCAGCAGCTTACCAGGCCTCCAAGAGACCCAGTACTTC.

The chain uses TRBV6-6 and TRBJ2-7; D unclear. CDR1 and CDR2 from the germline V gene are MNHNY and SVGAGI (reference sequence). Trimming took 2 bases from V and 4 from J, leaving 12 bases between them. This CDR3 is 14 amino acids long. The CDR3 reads CASSYEGSPYEQYF. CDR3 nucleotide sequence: TGTGCCAGCAGTTACGAAGGATCTCCATACGAGCAGTACTTC.